These T cell receptor beta chains were read from a single sample in a study of control samples from healthy donors and cancer patients. Sequenced by immunoSEQ multiplex PCR; TCRdb stores in-frame clones only, minus some. Among approximately 120,000 clones listed, around 92% were seen once. Sequencing was carried out using PBMCs. The receptor source for this set is a man of 80 years or more with head and neck cancer. Each CDR3 is given with its conserved first and last residue. The D gene is left open where the match is weak. For some rows the clone size is stated as once, few or many, or as a class when expanded; others skip it.

J gene,V gene,clone size,D gene,CDR3 DNA,CDR3 protein
TRBJ2-7,TRBV2,NA,TRBD1,TGTGCCAGCCGGGACAGAATCTACGAGCAGTACTTC,CASRDRIYEQYF
TRBJ1-2,TRBV7-2,NA,TRBD1,TGTGCCAGCAACCCACAGACAGGGTTATATGGCTACACCTTC,CASNPQTGLYGYTF
TRBJ1-6,TRBV7-9,NA,NA,TGTGCCAGCAGCTTAGGGGGGGTCCTCTCGGGCTCATATAATTCACCCCTCCACTTT,CASSLGGVLSGSYNSPLHF
TRBJ1-1,TRBV6-5,once,NA,TGTGCCAGCAGTACCCCTCGGGTGGGAGCTTTCTTT,CASSTPRVGAFF
TRBJ1-3,TRBV19,NA,NA,TGTGCCAGTAGTGACGGCAACTCTGGAAACACCATATATTTT,CASSDGNSGNTIYF
TRBJ1-5,TRBV12-3/TRBV12-4,NA,NA,TGTGCCAGCAGTCTACAGGGTCAGCCCCAGCATTTT,CASSLQGQPQHF
TRBJ1-2,TRBV19,NA,NA,TGTGCCAGTAGTATAGATCGACCGGGGATTTATGGCTACACCTTC,CASSIDRPGIYGYTF
TRBJ1-5,TRBV16,once,NA,TGTGCCAGCAGCCAATGGGACACCCTCAGCAATCAGCCCCAGCATTTT,CASSQWDTLSNQPQHF
TRBJ1-1,TRBV25-1,NA,NA,TGTGCCAGCAGTGGAAAAAGTGATGCTGAAGCTTTCTTT,CASSGKSDAEAFF
TRBJ1-2,TRBV5-1,NA,NA,TGCGCCAGCAGCTTAAGGCGGGGGGAGAGGGATGGCTACACCTTC,CASSLRRGERDGYTF
TRBJ2-3,TRBV5-1,NA,TRBD2,TGCGCCAGCAGCTCGGGACTAGCGGGAGTGGCAGATACGCAGTATTTT,CASSSGLAGVADTQYF
TRBJ1-1,TRBV21-1,NA,NA,TGTGCCAGCAGCCCAGACAGGGTCGAACCTGAAGCTTTCTTT,CASSPDRVEPEAFF
TRBJ1-2,TRBV5-1,NA,NA,TGCGCCAGTCTCGGTGGGGAGGGGGTCCTACGGGGCTATGGCTACACCTTC,CASLGGEGVLRGYGYTF
TRBJ2-5,TRBV6-5,NA,NA,TGTGCCAGCAGTTACCGGGACACACAAGAGACCCAGTACTTC,CASSYRDTQETQYF
TRBJ2-7,TRBV6-2/TRBV6-3,NA,TRBD2,TGTGCCAGCAGCATGCAGACTAGCGGGTACTACGAGCAGTACTTC,CASSMQTSGYYEQYF
TRBJ2-5,TRBV6-5,NA,NA,TGTGCCAGTAGCGGAGTCCAAGAGACCCAGTACTTC,CASSGVQETQYF
TRBJ2-3,TRBV30,NA,NA,TGTGCCTGGAGTGTACGAGGGGGGGTGGGAGATACGCAGTATTTT,CAWSVRGGVGDTQYF
TRBJ1-5,TRBV14,NA,NA,TGTGCCAGCAGCCAAGATTCCTTTCTGACAGGATATAGCAATCAGCCCCAGCATTTT,CASSQDSFLTGYSNQPQHF
TRBJ2-5,TRBV30,NA,NA,TGTGCCTGGACCCACGCAGAGACCCAGTACTTC,CAWTHAETQYF
TRBJ1-2,TRBV5-5,NA,NA,TGTGCCAGCAGCTTGGATATCGGTGGTTATGGCTACACCTTC,CASSLDIGGYGYTF
TRBJ2-7,TRBV5-1,NA,NA,TGCGCCAGCAGCTTGGTCGGCAGCAAATACGAGCAGTACTTC,CASSLVGSKYEQYF
TRBJ1-2,TRBV7-9,once,NA,TGTGCCAGCAGCTTATCGCAGGGTAAGGAGGACTATGGCTACACCTTC,CASSLSQGKEDYGYTF
TRBJ1-4,TRBV2,NA,NA,TGTGCCAGCAGTGAAGCCGACGATCGGGGCGGGCAACTGTTTTTT,CASSEADDRGGQLFF
TRBJ2-3,TRBV4-1,NA,TRBD2,TGCGCCAGCAGCCAGTGGCGGGAGGGGGTTACGCAGTATTTT,CASSQWREGVTQYF
TRBJ2-1,TRBV18,NA,TRBD2,TGTGCCAGCTCACCAATCCTAGCGGGAGGCGGTGAGCAGTTCTTC,CASSPILAGGGEQFF